These T cell receptor beta chains were read from a single sample in a study of breast tumors, draining lymph nodes, adjacent tissues. TCRdb recomputed calls from the multiplex PCR reads with MiXCR, one row per CDR3 protein. Of under 250,000 distinct CDR3 sequences detected, 32% appear once; the ten largest clones hold approximately 1.5%. The sequencing input was axillary lymph node tissue. The receptors derive from a female donor with breast cancer. Some clones in this sample may be carry-over from other donors' samples. Both conserved end residues are part of each CDR3. The order of the fields is V gene, J gene, D gene, clone size, CDR3 DNA, CDR3 protein. D genes are given only for firm matches. Expanded clones are given a class, and other clones once, few, many or no size at all.

TRBV28	TRBJ2-1	.	many	TGTGCCAGCAGTTTGACCGGGCAAGAGCAGTTCTTC	CASSLTGQEQFF
TRBV28	TRBJ1-2	TRBD1	few	TGTGTCAGCAGCCCGGGACAGCGACACTATGGCTACACCTTC	CVSSPGQRHYGYTF
TRBV9	TRBJ2-7	.	many	TGTGCCAGCAGCGCTACCGGGTCTATCTACGAGCAGTACTTC	CASSATGSIYEQYF
TRBV5-1	TRBJ2-7	.	many	TGCGCCAGCAGCACGGACTGGTACTACGAGCAGTACTTC	CASSTDWYYEQYF
TRBV19	TRBJ2-1	TRBD2	.	TGTGCCAGTAGCCCTGGGGGGGTTGCCTACAATGAGCAGTTCTTC	CASSPGGVAYNEQFF
TRBV7-8	TRBJ2-7	.	many	TGTGCCAGCAGCTTTAGCGAAGTCGTCTCCTACGAGCAGTACTTC	CASSFSEVVSYEQYF
TRBV7-3	TRBJ2-3	TRBD2	many	TGTGCCAGCAGCTTCGCGGGAGGAGGCACAGATACGCAGTATTTT	CASSFAGGGTDTQYF
TRBV18	TRBJ2-2	.	many	TGTGCCAGCTCGCCCTTGACAGTTAACACCGGGGAGCTGTTTTTT	CASSPLTVNTGELFF
TRBV6-2/TRBV6-3	TRBJ2-7	TRBD1	few	TGTGCCAGCAGTTACGGGGGACAGGGGGCGCGAGAGCAGTACTTC	CASSYGGQGAREQYF
TRBV5-4	TRBJ1-1	.	few	TGTGCCAGCAGCTTGGGACGGCGAGAAGCTTTCTTT	CASSLGRREAFF
TRBV7-9	TRBJ1-5	TRBD1	many	TGTGCCAGCAGCTTCGCCGGGACAGGGGGCCTCAATCAGCCCCAGCATTTT	CASSFAGTGGLNQPQHF
TRBV18	TRBJ2-2	.	many	TGTGCCAGCTCACCACCGGGGCGGGACACCGGGGAGCTGTTTTTT	CASSPPGRDTGELFF
TRBV10-3	TRBJ1-4	.	many	TGTGCCACCGGCGACAAAGAAGCAACTAATGAAAAACTGTTTTTT	CATGDKEATNEKLFF
TRBV15	TRBJ2-7	TRBD2	once	TGTGCCACCAGTCCCCCCGGCGGGAGGGTACGTGAGCAGTACTTC	CATSPPGGRVREQYF
TRBV3-1	TRBJ1-2	.	many	TGTGCCAGCAGCCAAACTACGACAGGATCATATGGCTACACCTTC	CASSQTTTGSYGYTF
TRBV14	TRBJ2-7	TRBD1	.	TGTGCCAGCAGCCAAGTCTCAGGACAGGGGGTTTACGAGCAGTACTTC	CASSQVSGQGVYEQYF
TRBV19	TRBJ1-1	.	.	TGTGCCAGTAGGAGGAACGGGCCCCTGAACACTGAAGCTTTCTTT	CASRRNGPLNTEAFF
TRBV4-3	TRBJ2-2	.	many	TGCGCCAGCAGAACGGGGAGCGGGGAGCTGTTTTTT	CASRTGSGELFF
TRBV7-3	TRBJ1-2	TRBD1	once	TGTGCCAGCAGCTTAAGTGGGACAGGGCCCTATGGCTACACCTTC	CASSLSGTGPYGYTF
TRBV15	TRBJ2-7	.	many	TGTGCCACCAGCAGAAAGGGCATCCCTACCTACGAGCAGTACTTC	CATSRKGIPTYEQYF
TRBV5-6	TRBJ1-1	.	many	TGTGCCAGCAGCTTGATTTCCGTGAACACTGAAGCTTTCTTT	CASSLISVNTEAFF
TRBV24-1	TRBJ2-6	.	many	TGTGCCACCAGTGCTTGGGGATCTGGGGCCAACGTCCTGACTTTC	CATSAWGSGANVLTF
TRBV2	TRBJ2-1	.	.	TGTGCCAGCAGTGATTCGGGGACAAACAATGAGCAGTTCTTC	CASSDSGTNNEQFF
TRBV7-8	TRBJ2-2	.	many	TGTGCCAGCAGCTTCCCCCGGGGCGGGCCTAACACCGGGGAGCTGTTTTTT	CASSFPRGGPNTGELFF
TRBV9	TRBJ1-6	.	.	TGTGCCAGCAGCGTAGGAAGACAGCGGAATTCACCCCTCCACTTT	CASSVGRQRNSPLHF
TRBV25-1	TRBJ2-7	TRBD2	.	TGTGCCAGCAGTGCTAGTCCGGGAGGGCTCTACGAGCAGTACTTC	CASSASPGGLYEQYF
TRBV7-9	TRBJ2-1	TRBD2	once	TGTGCCAGCAGCAAACTTTACCGACGGACTAGCGGGAGGTCCGAGCAGTTCTTC	CASSKLYRRTSGRSEQFF
TRBV6-2/TRBV6-3	TRBJ2-3	.	many	TGTGCCAGCAGTCACTCGATTGTGCGCACAGATACGCAGTATTTT	CASSHSIVRTDTQYF
TRBV20-1	TRBJ2-5	.	.	TGCAGTGCTGGAGGCCCTCGTTCCGGAGTGGAGACCCAGTACTTC	CSAGGPRSGVETQYF
TRBV6-6	TRBJ1-4	TRBD1	.	TGTGCCAGCTTCTCAGGGGGATCGCGGGAAAAACTGTTTTTT	CASFSGGSREKLFF
TRBV19	TRBJ2-2	.	.	TGTGCCAGTACCCGGAGCAGTGGATTGGCCGGGGAGCTGTTTTTT	CASTRSSGLAGELFF
TRBV7-9	TRBJ1-3	.	many	TGTGCCAGCAGCACAGGGATGTCTGGAAACACCATATATTTT	CASSTGMSGNTIYF
TRBV20-1	TRBJ2-7	TRBD2	many	TGCAGTGCCGGGGGGGGGGGCTACGAGCAGTACTTC	CSAGGGGYEQYF
TRBV12-3/TRBV12-4	TRBJ1-2	TRBD1	many	TGTGCCAGCAGTCGTAGGACAGGGGGGAACTATGGCTACACCTTC	CASSRRTGGNYGYTF
TRBV5-1	TRBJ2-6	.	many	TGCGCCAGCAGCTTGTCGCACTCTGGGGCCAACGTCCTGACTTTC	CASSLSHSGANVLTF
TRBV9	TRBJ2-5	.	.	TGTGCCGGCAGCGTAGAAGGTTATGTACAAGAGACCCAGTACTTC	CAGSVEGYVQETQYF
TRBV7-9	TRBJ1-2	TRBD1	many	TGTGCCAGCAGTTCCACCGGGACAGGGGCCGGGAGCTACACCTTC	CASSSTGTGAGSYTF
TRBV30	TRBJ2-7	.	many	TGTGCCTGGAGGCAGTCCTACGAGCAGTACTTC	CAWRQSYEQYF
TRBV30	TRBJ1-2	.	many	TGTGCCTGGTCTAACCCCCTCGGCTATGGCTACACCTTC	CAWSNPLGYGYTF
TRBV20-1	TRBJ2-1	.	many	TGCAGTGCTAGCCCTAGGGGTGCGGAGTTCTTC	CSASPRGAEFF
TRBV18	TRBJ2-5	TRBD2	few	TGTGCCAGCTCACCACCGTCGCGGGAGGGCCGATCCCTCGAGACCCAGTACTTC	CASSPPSREGRSLETQYF
TRBV4-1	TRBJ1-2	.	many	TGCGCCAGCGGAGCGGGGAGAACAGGGCAAAACTATGGCTACACCTTC	CASGAGRTGQNYGYTF
TRBV3-1	TRBJ2-5	TRBD2	many	TGTGCCAGCAGCCAAGGGGAGGGAGGAGAGACCCAGTACTTC	CASSQGEGGETQYF
TRBV5-1	TRBJ1-2	.	.	TGCGCCAGCTTGTGTGGGGGCGGGCGTAGTATCTATGGCTACACCTTC	CASLCGGGRSIYGYTF
TRBV6-5	TRBJ2-7	TRBD2	many	TGTGCCAGCAGTTACGCCCTCAGGACTAGCGGGAACTACGAGCAGTACTTC	CASSYALRTSGNYEQYF
TRBV12-3/TRBV12-4	TRBJ2-7	.	many	TGTGCCAGCAGTTTAGTAGCTCGCCACGAGCAGTACTTC	CASSLVARHEQYF
TRBV12-3/TRBV12-4	TRBJ1-1	.	many	TGTGCCAGCGGATCTGGACGGAACACTGAAGCTTTCTTT	CASGSGRNTEAFF
TRBV10-3	TRBJ1-1	.	.	TGTGCCACCAGGGCAGAACTCATGAGGAACACTGAAGCTTTCTTT	CATRAELMRNTEAFF
TRBV20-1	TRBJ2-2	TRBD2	.	TGCAGTGCGTCCGGGACTAGCGGCACCGGGGAGCTGTTTTTT	CSASGTSGTGELFF
TRBV6-5	TRBJ1-1	.	few	TGTGCCAGCAGTACAGGCCGAGAAGCTTTCTTT	CASSTGREAFF
TRBV5-1	TRBJ1-5	.	.	TGTGCCAGCAGCTTAGACCGGCGCGGCAATCAGCCCCAGCATTTT	CASSLDRRGNQPQHF
TRBV11-2	TRBJ2-2	.	many	TGTGCCAGCAGCTTAGTTCGGGCTAGCCGGAACACCGGGGAGCTGTTTTTT	CASSLVRASRNTGELFF
TRBV20-1	TRBJ2-7	TRBD2	.	TGCAGTGCGTCCGGGACTAGCGGGAGGCCCCTTACCTACGAGCAGTACTTC	CSASGTSGRPLTYEQYF
TRBV6-5	TRBJ1-2	.	many	TGTGCCAGCAAAATTATCGGAATCGGGACTAACTATGGCTACACCTTC	CASKIIGIGTNYGYTF
TRBV7-3	TRBJ1-6	TRBD1	few	TGTGCCAGCAGCTTAACGGCCGACAGGGGGTCCTCACCCCTCCACTTT	CASSLTADRGSSPLHF